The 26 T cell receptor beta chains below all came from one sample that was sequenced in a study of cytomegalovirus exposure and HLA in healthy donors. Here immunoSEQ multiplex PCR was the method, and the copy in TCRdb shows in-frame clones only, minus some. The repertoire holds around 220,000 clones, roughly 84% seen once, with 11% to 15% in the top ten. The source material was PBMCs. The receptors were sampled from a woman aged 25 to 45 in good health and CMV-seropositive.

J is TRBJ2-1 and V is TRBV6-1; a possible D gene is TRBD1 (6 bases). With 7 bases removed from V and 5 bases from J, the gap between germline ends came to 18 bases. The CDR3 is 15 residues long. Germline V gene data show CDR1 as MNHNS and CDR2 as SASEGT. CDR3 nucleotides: TGTGCCAGCATGCTACAGGGTGGGGTTAACAATGAGCAGTTCTTC. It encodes CASMLQGGVNNEQFF.

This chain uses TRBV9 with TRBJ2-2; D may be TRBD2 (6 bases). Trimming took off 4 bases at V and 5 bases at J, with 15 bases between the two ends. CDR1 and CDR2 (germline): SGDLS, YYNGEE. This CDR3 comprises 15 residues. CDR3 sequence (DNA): TGTGCCAGCAGCTCCCCAGGAGGGTTAACCGGGGAGCTGTTTTTT. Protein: CASSSPGGLTGELFF. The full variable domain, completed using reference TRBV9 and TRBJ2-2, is DSGVTQTPKHLITATGQRVTLRCSPRSGDLSVYWYQQSLDQGLQFLIQYYNGEERAKGNILERFSAQQFPDLHSELNLSSLELGDSALYFCASSSPGGLTGELFFGEGSRLTVL.

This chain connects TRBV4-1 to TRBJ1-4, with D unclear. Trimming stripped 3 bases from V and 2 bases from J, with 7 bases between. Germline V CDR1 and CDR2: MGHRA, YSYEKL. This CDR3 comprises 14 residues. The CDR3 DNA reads TGCGCCAGCAGCCACAGCAGTACTAATGAAAAACTGTTTTTT. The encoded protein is CASSHSSTNEKLFF.

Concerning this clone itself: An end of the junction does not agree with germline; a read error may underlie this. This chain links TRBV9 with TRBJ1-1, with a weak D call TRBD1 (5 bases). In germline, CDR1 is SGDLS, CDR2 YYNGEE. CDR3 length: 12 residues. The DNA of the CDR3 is TGTGCCAGCAGCGTAGTGGGAAAACGACAGCTCTTT. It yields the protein CASSVVGKRQLF. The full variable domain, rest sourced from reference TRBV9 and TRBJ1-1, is DSGVTQTPKHLITATGQRVTLRCSPRSGDLSVYWYQQSLDQGLQFLIQYYNGEERAKGNILERFSAQQFPDLHSELNLSSLELGDSALYFCASSVVGKRQLFGQGTRLTVV.

The CDR3 region is CASSPNPGPTVSEQYF. CDR3 sequence (DNA): TGTGCCAGCAGCCCAAACCCAGGTCCTACGGTGAGTGAGCAGTACTTC. The chain carries TRBV11-3 and TRBJ2-7, with D unresolved. There are 16 residues in the CDR3. Trimming shortened V by 5 bases and J by 7 bases, and 24 bases separated the two germline ends. Germline assignment: CDR1 SGHNT and CDR2 YENEEA.

This chain's CDR3 is CASSVLGKSSYEQYF. The CDR3 coding sequence is TGTGCCAGCAGCGTTTTGGGAAAGAGCTCCTACGAGCAGTACTTC. This chain links TRBV11-3 with TRBJ2-7; D unresolved. This CDR3 region has 15 residues. Germline V gene lookup returns CDR1 SGHNT and CDR2 YENEEA. Trimming pared 5 bases from V and 0 bases from J, leaving 14 bases between.

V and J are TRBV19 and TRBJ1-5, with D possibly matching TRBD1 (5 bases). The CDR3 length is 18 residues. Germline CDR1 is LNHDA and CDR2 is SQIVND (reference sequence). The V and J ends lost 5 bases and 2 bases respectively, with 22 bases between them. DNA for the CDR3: TGTGCCAGTAGTCCAATACCGGGAGGGGAATTCGGCAATCAGCCCCAGCATTTT. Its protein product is CASSPIPGGEFGNQPQHF.

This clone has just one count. CDR3 sequence: CASSLNGRPYNEQFF. The CDR3 DNA sequence: TGTGCCAGCAGCTTAAACGGGAGGCCCTACAATGAGCAGTTCTTC. The genes are TRBV7-8 and TRBJ2-1; TRBD2 aligns across 7 bases. Germline assignment: CDR1 SGHVS and CDR2 FQNEAQ. After removal of 2 bases from V and 2 bases from J, the junction contained 3 bases not matched to a gene. There are 15 residues in the CDR3.

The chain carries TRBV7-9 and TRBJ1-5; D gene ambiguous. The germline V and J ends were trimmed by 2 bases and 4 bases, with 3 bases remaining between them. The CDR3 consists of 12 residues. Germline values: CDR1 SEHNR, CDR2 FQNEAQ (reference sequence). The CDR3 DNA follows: TGTGCCAGCAGCTTACCAAATCAGCCCCAGCATTTT. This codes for CASSLPNQPQHF.

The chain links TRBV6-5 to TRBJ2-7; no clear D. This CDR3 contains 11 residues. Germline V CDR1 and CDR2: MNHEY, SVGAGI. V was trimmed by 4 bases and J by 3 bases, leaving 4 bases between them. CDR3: CASSSFYEQYF. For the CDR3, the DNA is TGTGCCAGCAGTTCCTTCTACGAGCAGTACTTC.

The CDR3 protein is CSVRWGTYEQYF. In nucleotides, the CDR3 is TGCAGCGTTCGTTGGGGGACCTACGAGCAGTACTTC. This sequence joins TRBV29-1 and TRBJ2-7; D possibly uses TRBD1 or TRBD2 (5 bases each). The CDR3 has 12 residues. Trimming took 5 bases from V and 2 from J, leaving 10 bases between them. Germline CDR1 and CDR2: SQVTM and ANQGSEA.

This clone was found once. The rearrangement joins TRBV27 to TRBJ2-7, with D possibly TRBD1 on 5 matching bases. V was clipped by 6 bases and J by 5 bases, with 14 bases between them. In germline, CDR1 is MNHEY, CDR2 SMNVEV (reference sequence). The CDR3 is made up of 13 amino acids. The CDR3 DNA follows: TGTGCCAGCAGGCAGGGTGGGGCGGACGAGCAGTACTTC. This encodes CASRQGGADEQYF.

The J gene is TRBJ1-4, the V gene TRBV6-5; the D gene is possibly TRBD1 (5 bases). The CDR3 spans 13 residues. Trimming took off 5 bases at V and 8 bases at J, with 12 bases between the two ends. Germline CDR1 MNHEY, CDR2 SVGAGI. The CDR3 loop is CASSNTGVEKLFF. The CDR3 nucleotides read TGTGCCAGCAGTAATACAGGCGTCGAAAAACTGTTTTTT.

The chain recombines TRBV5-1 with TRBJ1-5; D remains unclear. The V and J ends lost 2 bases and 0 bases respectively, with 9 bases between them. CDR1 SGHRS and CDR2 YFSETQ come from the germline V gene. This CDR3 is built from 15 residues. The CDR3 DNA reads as TGCGCCAGCAGCTTAGTGTCGGGTAGCAATCAGCCCCAGCATTTT. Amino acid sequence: CASSLVSGSNQPQHF.

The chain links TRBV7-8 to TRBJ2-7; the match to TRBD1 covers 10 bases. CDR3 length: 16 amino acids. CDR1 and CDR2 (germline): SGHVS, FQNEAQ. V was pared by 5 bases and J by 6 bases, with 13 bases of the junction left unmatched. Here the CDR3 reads CASSDPVGQGSSEQYF. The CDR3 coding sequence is TGTGCCAGCAGCGACCCAGTGGGACAGGGGAGTTCCGAGCAGTACTTC.

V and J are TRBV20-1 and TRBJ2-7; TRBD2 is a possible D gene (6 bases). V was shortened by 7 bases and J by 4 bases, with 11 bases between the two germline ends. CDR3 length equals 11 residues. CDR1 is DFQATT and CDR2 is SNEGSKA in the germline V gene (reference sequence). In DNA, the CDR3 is TGCAGTGGGAGGGAGGTTTACGAGCAGTACTTC. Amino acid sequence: CSGREVYEQYF.

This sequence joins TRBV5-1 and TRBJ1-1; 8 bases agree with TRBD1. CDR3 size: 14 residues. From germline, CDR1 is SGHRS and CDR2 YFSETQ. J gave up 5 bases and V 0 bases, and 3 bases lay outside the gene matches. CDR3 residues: CASSLGQGSTEAFF. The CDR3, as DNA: TGCGCCAGCAGCTTGGGACAGGGGAGTACTGAAGCTTTCTTT. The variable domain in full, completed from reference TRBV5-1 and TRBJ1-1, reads KAGVTQTPRYLIKTRGQQVTLSCSPISGHRSVSWYQQTPGQGLQFLFEYFSETQRNKGNFPGRFSGRQFSNSRSEMNVSTLELGDSALYLCASSLGQGSTEAFFGQGTRLTVV.

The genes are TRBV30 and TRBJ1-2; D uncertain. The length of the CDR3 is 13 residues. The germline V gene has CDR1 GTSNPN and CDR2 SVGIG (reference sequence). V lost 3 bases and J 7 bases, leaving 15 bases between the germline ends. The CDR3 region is CAWRPLGWGGYTF. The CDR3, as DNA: TGTGCCTGGAGGCCCTTAGGGTGGGGTGGCTACACCTTC.

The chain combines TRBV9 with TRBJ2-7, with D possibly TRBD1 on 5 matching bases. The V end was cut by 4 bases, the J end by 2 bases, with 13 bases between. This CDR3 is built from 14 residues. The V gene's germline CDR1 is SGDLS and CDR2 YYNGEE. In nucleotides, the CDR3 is TGTGCCAGCAGCCCCACGACAGAGCCCTACGAGCAGTACTTC. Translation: CASSPTTEPYEQYF.

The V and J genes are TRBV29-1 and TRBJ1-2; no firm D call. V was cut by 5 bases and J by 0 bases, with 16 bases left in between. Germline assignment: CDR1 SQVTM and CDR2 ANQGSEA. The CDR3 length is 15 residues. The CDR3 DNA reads TGCAGCGTTTCCTTTCTACGGAAATCTAACTATGGCTACACCTTC. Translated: CSVSFLRKSNYGYTF.

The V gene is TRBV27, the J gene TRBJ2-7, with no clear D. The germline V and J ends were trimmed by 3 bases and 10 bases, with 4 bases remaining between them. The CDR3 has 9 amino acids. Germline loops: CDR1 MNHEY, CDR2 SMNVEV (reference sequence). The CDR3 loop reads CASSLGQYF. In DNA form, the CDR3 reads TGTGCCAGCAGTTTGGGTCAGTACTTC.

The CDR3 DNA sequence: TGTGCCATCAGTGAGTGGGGACCCGATGGCTACACCTTC. It specifies CAISEWGPDGYTF. This chain uses TRBV10-3 with TRBJ1-2; perhaps TRBD1 as D (5 bases). This CDR3 comprises 13 residues. The V gene lost 1 base and the J gene lost 6 bases, with 9 bases spanning the gap. Per germline, CDR1 ENHRY and CDR2 SYGVKD.

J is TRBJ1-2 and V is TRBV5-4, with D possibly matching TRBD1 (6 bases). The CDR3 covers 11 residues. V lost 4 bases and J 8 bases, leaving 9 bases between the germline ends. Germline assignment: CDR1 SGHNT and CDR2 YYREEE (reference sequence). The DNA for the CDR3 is TGTGCCAGCAGCCGACAGGACGGCTACACCTTC. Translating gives CASSRQDGYTF.

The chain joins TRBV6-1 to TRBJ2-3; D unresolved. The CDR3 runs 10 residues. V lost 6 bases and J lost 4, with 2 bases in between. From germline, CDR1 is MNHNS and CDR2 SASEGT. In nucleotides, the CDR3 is TGTGCCAGCAGGGCAGATACGCAGTATTTT. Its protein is CASRADTQYF.

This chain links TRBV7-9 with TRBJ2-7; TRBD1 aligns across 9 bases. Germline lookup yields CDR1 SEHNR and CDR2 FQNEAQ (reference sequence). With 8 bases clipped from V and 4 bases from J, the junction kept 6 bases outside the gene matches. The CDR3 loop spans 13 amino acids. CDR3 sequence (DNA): TGTGCCAGCCTACCAGGACAGGGGTACGAGCAGTACTTC. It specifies CASLPGQGYEQYF.

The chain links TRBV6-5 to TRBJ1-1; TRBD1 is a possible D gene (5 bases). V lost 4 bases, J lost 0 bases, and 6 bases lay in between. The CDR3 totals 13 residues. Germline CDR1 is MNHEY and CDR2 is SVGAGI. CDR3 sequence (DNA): TGTGCCAGCAGTTTGACAGTGAACACTGAAGCTTTCTTT. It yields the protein CASSLTVNTEAFF.